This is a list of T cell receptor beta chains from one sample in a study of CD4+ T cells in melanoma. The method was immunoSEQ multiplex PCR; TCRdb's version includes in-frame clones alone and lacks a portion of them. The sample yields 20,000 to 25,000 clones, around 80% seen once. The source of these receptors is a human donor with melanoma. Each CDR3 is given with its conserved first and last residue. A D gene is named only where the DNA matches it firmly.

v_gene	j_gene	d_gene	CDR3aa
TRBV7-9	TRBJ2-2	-	CASSLARAELFF
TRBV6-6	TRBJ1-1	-	CASSSQGTGTEAFF
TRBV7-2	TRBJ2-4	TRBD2	CASSLRGTKSNIQYF
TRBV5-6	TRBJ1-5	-	CASSSDRNNQPQHF
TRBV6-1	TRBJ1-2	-	CASSESDRRGYTF
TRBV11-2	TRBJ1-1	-	CASSLWDVENTEAFF
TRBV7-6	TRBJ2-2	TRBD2	CASSFALAGGQTGELFF
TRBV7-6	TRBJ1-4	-	CASSLVSYQGLGELFF
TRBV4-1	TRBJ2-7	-	CASSYSSRRTDEQYF
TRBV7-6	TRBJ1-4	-	CASSLTLAARGQKLFF
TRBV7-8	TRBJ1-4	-	CASSFGPGMDEKLFF
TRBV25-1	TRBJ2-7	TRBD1	CASSDSGQGSNEQYF
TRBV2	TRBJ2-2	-	CASSSATGQGTGELFF
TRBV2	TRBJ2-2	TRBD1	CASSERGITGGETGELFF
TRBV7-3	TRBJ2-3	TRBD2	CASSSTSGGGDTQYF
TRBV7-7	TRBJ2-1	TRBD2	CASSPGGLPEPEQFF
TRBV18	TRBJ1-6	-	CASSPDSYNSPLHF
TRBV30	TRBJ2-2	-	CAWSGLVREMPGANTGELFF
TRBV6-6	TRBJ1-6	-	CASSRNLTGVNSPLHF
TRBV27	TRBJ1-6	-	CASRKRQVGSYNSPLHF
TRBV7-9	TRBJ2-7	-	CASSLVSYEQYF
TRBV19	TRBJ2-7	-	CASSGQSNYEQYF
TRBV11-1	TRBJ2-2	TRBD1	CASSLNMPGTGVPGELFF
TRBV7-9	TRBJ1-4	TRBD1	CASSLLQGGATNEKLFF
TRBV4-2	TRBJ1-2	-	CASSQEQTGTYGYTF
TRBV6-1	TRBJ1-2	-	CASSRRGSEAYGYTF
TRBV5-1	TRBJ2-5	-	CASSGLPETQYF
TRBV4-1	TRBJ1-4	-	CASSQIGATNEKLFF
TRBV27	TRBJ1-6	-	CASSSEGYNSPLHF
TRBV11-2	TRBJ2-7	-	CASSLYLGTREQYF
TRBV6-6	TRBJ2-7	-	CASSQKTVPYEQYF
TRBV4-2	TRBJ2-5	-	CASSPQKRAETQYF
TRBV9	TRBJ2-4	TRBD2	CASSVGGSGGQNIQYF
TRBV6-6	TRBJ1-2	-	CASKETGTYDYGYTF
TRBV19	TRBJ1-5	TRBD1	CASSMEMTGAGNQPQHF
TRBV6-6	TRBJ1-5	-	CASRRQEYSNQPQHF
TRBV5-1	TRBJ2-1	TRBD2	CASSPGLAGAAAQFF
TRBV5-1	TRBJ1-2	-	CASSVGVSYGYTF
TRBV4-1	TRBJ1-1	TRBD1	CASRDGRAGGFKNTEAFF